These 18 T cell receptor beta chains were sequenced from one sample in a study of CD8 T cells in ankylosing spondylitis. TCRdb itself ran the 5' RACE reads through MiXCR, one entry per CDR3 protein. Among around 150,000 distinct CDR3 sequences, approximately 20% were seen once, and the ten largest hold about 8.3%. Sequencing was carried out using blood, either unsorted or a sorted T cell fraction (not recorded which). The source is a male donor with ankylosing spondylitis or in good health (not recorded which).

This clonotype was counted between two and nine times. V usage is TRBV12-5 and J usage is TRBJ2-2; D possibly corresponds to TRBD2 (6 bases). The CDR3 has 15 residues. Germline V gene sequence: CDR1 LGHNT, CDR2 FRNRAP. Trimming stripped 6 bases from V and 4 bases from J, with 15 bases between. Here the CDR3 DNA reads TGTGCTAGTGGCCGTGATAGCGGAACCACCGGGGAGCTGTTTTTT. Protein sequence: CASGRDSGTTGELFF.

This clonotype showed up many times. The chain uses TRBV2 and TRBJ1-3, with D maybe TRBD1 (6 bases). V was trimmed by 1 base and J by 5 bases, leaving 12 bases between them. The CDR3 has 15 residues. Germline lookup yields CDR1 SNHLY and CDR2 FYNNEI. The CDR3 DNA reads as TGTGCCAGCAGTGAAGGCAGGGGCATAAGAAACACCATATATTTT. As protein: CASSEGRGIRNTIYF.

This clonotype was recorded a few times. The rearrangement links TRBV20-1 to TRBJ2-1; TRBD2 matches at 7 bases. V trimming: 3 bases; J trimming: 2 bases; junction bases outside the gene matches: 13. From germline, CDR1 is DFQATT and CDR2 SNEGSKA (reference sequence). This CDR3 spans 17 amino acids. The CDR3 protein is CSARQGLGAVAYNEQFF. In DNA form, the CDR3 reads TGCAGTGCTAGGCAAGGACTAGGGGCCGTCGCCTACAATGAGCAGTTCTTC.

This clonotype was observed at least ten times. The V gene is TRBV6-5, the J gene TRBJ2-7, with D possibly being TRBD1 (5 bases). CDR3 length: 13 residues. The ends were cut back, 2 bases at V and 4 bases at J, with 9 bases in the middle. CDR1 is MNHEY and CDR2 is SVGAGI in the germline V gene. The CDR3 loop reads CASSYRAGYEQYF. The CDR3 coding sequence is TGTGCCAGCAGTTACCGGGCAGGGTACGAGCAGTACTTC.

This clonotype has just a few counts. The chain has TRBV7-2 and TRBJ2-3; D is undetermined. The CDR3 is 14 residues long. Trimming cost V 2 bases and J 1 base, with 7 bases left between them. The germline V gene has CDR1 SGHTA and CDR2 FQGNSA. The CDR3 sequence: CASSLMSGTDTQYF. CDR3 DNA sequence: TGTGCCAGCAGCTTAATGTCGGGCACAGATACGCAGTATTTT.

Many counts were recorded for this clonotype. J is TRBJ2-5 and V is TRBV29-1; D is possibly TRBD1 (6 bases). Per the germline V gene, CDR1 is SQVTM and CDR2 is ANQGSEA. The CDR3 contains 15 residues. Trimming took 7 bases from V and 2 from J, leaving 20 bases between them. CDR3 coding DNA: TGCAGCGCCCAGTACTCCGGGACATATCAAGAGACCCAGTACTTC. Its protein is CSAQYSGTYQETQYF.

This clonotype has just a few counts. This chain links TRBV5-1 with TRBJ2-1; 7 bases map to TRBD1. The CDR3 sequence is 15 residues long. The V gene's germline CDR1 is SGHRS and CDR2 YFSETQ. Losses at the gene ends were 4 bases for V and 6 bases for J; bases not matched to a gene: 10. The CDR3 is CASSVDRVEGNEQFF. In nucleotides, the CDR3 is TGCGCCAGCAGCGTCGACAGGGTGGAAGGCAATGAGCAGTTCTTC.

This clonotype has a handful of counts. The chain links TRBV20-1 to TRBJ2-1; 13 nucleotides agree with TRBD2. Germline CDR1 is DFQATT and CDR2 is SNEGSKA (reference sequence). Unmatched junction bases numbered 5, after V lost 2 bases and J lost 10 bases. CDR3 size: 14 residues. The CDR3 is CSARRTSGSEEQFF. CDR3 nucleotides: TGCAGTGCTAGAAGGACTAGCGGGAGCGAAGAGCAGTTCTTC.

The chain has TRBV29-1 and TRBJ2-4; D is undetermined. CDR3 length: 13 residues. Germline CDR1 SQVTM, CDR2 ANQGSEA. V lost 6 bases and J 5 bases, leaving 14 bases between the germline ends. CDR3 bases: TGCAGCGTCTCCGGCCCGGTGGAAAACATTCAGTACTTC. Protein: CSVSGPVENIQYF.

The rearrangement links TRBV5-1 to TRBJ2-1; perhaps D is TRBD1 or TRBD2 (5 bases each). Trimming left V 7 bases short and J 2 bases short, with 13 bases between. Germline lookup yields CDR1 SGHRS and CDR2 YFSETQ. This CDR3 region has 14 residues. CDR3: CASGRGDPYNEQFF. The CDR3 DNA is TGCGCCAGCGGAAGAGGGGACCCCTACAATGAGCAGTTCTTC.

In its sample, this clonotype was seen a few times. The rearrangement links TRBV7-3 to TRBJ1-3; 7 bases are shared with TRBD1. The V segment lost 10 bases and the J segment 8 bases; nucleotides outside the gene matches: 5. CDR1 SGHTA and CDR2 FQGTGA come from the germline V gene. This CDR3 has 11 amino acids. In DNA form, the CDR3 reads TGTGCCACACGAGACAGGGACACCATATATTTT. It is translated as CATRDRDTIYF.

In this sample, this clonotype turned up once. Compared with germline, one end of the junction differs, possibly owing to a read error. The chain links TRBV19 to TRBJ2-1, with 10 nucleotides matching TRBD2. The CDR3 length is 16 residues. Germline loops: CDR1 LNHDA, CDR2 SQIVND (reference sequence). For the CDR3, the DNA is TGCGCCAGTAAACTCAATGGGGCTAGCGGGAGAACTGAGCAGTTCTTC. Protein sequence: CASKLNGASGRTEQFF.

There are many counts of this clonotype. This chain connects TRBV7-9 to TRBJ2-7; D unclear. The CDR3 runs to 14 residues. Looked up from germline, CDR1 is SEHNR and CDR2 is FQNEAQ (reference sequence). Trimming took 1 base from V and 1 from J, leaving 8 bases between them. This chain's CDR3 is CASSLGWNSYEQYF. CDR3 DNA: TGTGCCAGCAGCTTAGGGTGGAATTCCTACGAGCAGTACTTC.

V usage is TRBV5-1 and J usage is TRBJ2-6; TRBD2 might be the D (6 bases). Trimming removed 3 bases from V and 0 bases from J, with 13 bases in between. CDR1 and CDR2 from the germline V gene are SGHRS and YFSETQ. The CDR3 spans 17 residues. CDR3 sequence reads: CASSYRDSISGANVLTF. As DNA, the CDR3 is TGCGCCAGCAGCTACCGGGACTCCATCTCTGGGGCCAACGTCCTGACTTTC.

The chain carries TRBV3-1 and TRBJ2-7; 15 nucleotides match TRBD2. There are 18 residues in the CDR3. Trimming removed 1 base from V and 3 bases from J; junction bases left unmatched: 7. CDR1 LGHDT and CDR2 YNNKEL come from the germline V gene (reference sequence). Here the CDR3 DNA reads TGTGCCAGCAGCCAAGGGACTAGCGGGAGGGCCAACCTCTACGAGCAGTACTTC. This codes for CASSQGTSGRANLYEQYF.

A few counts support this clonotype. The V and J genes are TRBV29-1 and TRBJ2-3; D is perhaps TRBD2 (5 bases). Germline lookup yields CDR1 SQVTM and CDR2 ANQGSEA. With 3 bases removed from V and 3 bases from J, the gap between germline ends came to 7 bases. CDR3 length: 12 amino acids. The CDR3 spells CSVERDTDTQYF. The CDR3 nucleotides are TGCAGCGTTGAGAGGGATACAGATACGCAGTATTTT.

The chain carries TRBV20-1 and TRBJ2-1; D remains ambiguous. This CDR3 is 16 amino acids long. Germline assignment: CDR1 DFQATT and CDR2 SNEGSKA (reference sequence). The CDR3: CSSRGPVQSSYNEQFF. DNA of the CDR3: TGCAGCTCTAGAGGCCCAGTTCAGAGCTCCTACAATGAGCAGTTCTTC.

This clonotype was counted only a few times. The chain combines TRBV14 with TRBJ2-1, with D perhaps TRBD1 (6 bases). V lost 4 bases to trimming and J lost 2 bases, with 15 bases between them. CDR1 and CDR2 from the germline V gene are SGHDN and FVKESK. This CDR3 is 16 amino acids long. CDR3 DNA: TGTGCCAGCAGCCTCTACCGGCAGGGGACCTACAATGAGCAGTTCTTC. Protein sequence: CASSLYRQGTYNEQFF.